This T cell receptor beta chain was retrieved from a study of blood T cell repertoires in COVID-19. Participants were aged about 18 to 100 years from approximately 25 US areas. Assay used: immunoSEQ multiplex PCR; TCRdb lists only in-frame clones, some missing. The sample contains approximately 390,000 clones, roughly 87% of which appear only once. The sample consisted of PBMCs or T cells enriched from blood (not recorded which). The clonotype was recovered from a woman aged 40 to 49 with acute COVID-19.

DNA of the CDR3: TGTGCCAGCAGTTTGGACAGGTCGAACACTGAAGCTTTCTTT. Its translation is CASSLDRSNTEAFF. The chain links TRBV27 to TRBJ1-1; 7 bases map to TRBD1. CDR1 is MNHEY and CDR2 is SMNVEV in the germline V gene (reference sequence). The CDR3 totals 14 residues. V shed 3 bases and J 1 base; nucleotides not matched to a gene: 2.